Described below is a single TCR beta chain sequence and its context. Its antigen is currently unknown. CDR1 is MDHEN and CDR2 is SYDVKM in the germline V gene. CDR3 length: 15 amino acids. The J segment lost 9 bases and the V segment lost 8 bases, leaving 11 bases of the junction unmatched. Indicated time point: persistent/refractory GD, antithyroid drugs over 5 years with positive TRAb. RNA isolated from PBMCs was used to make the TCR library. This record belongs to a study of regulatory T cells in long-lasting Graves disease. Study background: Persistent Graves' disease denoted over 5 years of antithyroid drugs plus positive TSH receptor antibodies. Whole-study results and caveats: Not thyroid tissue but only peripheral blood was studied.

Arm-PCR of CDR3 regions with iRepertoire HTBI primers generated TCR beta libraries. TCRdb reprocessed the multiplex PCR reads via MiXCR and lists one record per CDR3 protein. Seen here are under 450,000 distinct CDR3 sequences, roughly 25% observed once, and the top ten hold around 30%. This receptor was identified in a woman aged 40 to 50 with Graves disease. The chain recombines TRBV28 with TRBJ2-1, with 12 bases aligning to TRBD2. Sequences were derived from peripheral blood mononuclear cells (PBMCs), sampled when the disease was refractory, from a patient treated with antithyroid drugs. The CDR3 loop reads CASGRLAGEGGEQFF. DNA of the CDR3: TGTGCCAGCGGCCGACTAGCGGGGGAAGGAGGTGAGCAGTTCTTC.